The 3 T cell receptor beta chains reported below all come from one sample, sequenced in a study of T cell responses to AZD1222 COVID-19 vaccine. The table came from immunoSEQ multiplex PCR; TCRdb's copy has only in-frame clones and leaves some out. Here the sample spans tens of thousands of clones, less than 95% being singletons. This specimen was peripheral blood, taken 28 days after the second AZD1222 dose. These receptors were taken from an adult who received the AZD1222 COVID-19 vaccine.

The rearrangement uses TRBV10-2 and TRBJ2-4, with D possibly being TRBD2 (6 bases). CDR1 WSHSY and CDR2 SAAADI come from the germline V gene. V lost 2 bases to trimming and J lost 5 bases, with 16 bases between them. There are 16 residues in the CDR3. The CDR3, as DNA: TGCGCCAGCAGTGAGGTGGGCGGGAACGTTGAAAACATTCAGTACTTC. This codes for CASSEVGGNVENIQYF.

The gene calls are TRBV3-1 (or the pseudogene TRBV3-2) and TRBJ2-2, with D tentatively TRBD1 or TRBD2 (5 bases each). Per the germline V gene, CDR1 is LGHDT and CDR2 is YNNKEL (reference sequence). Trimming cost V 4 bases and J 10 bases, with 16 bases left between them. This CDR3 region has 14 residues. The CDR3 coding sequence is TGTGCCAGCAGCCTATTCCGGGACCCCGAGGAGCTGTTTTTT. It specifies CASSLFRDPEELFF.

The V call is TRBV4-2, the J call TRBJ1-3; D remains unclear. The CDR3 length is 16 residues. V shed 0 bases and J shed 0 bases, with 9 bases lying between them. Germline V CDR1 and CDR2: LGHNA, YNFKEQ. This CDR3 reads CASSQDRASSGNTIYF. The CDR3 DNA follows: TGTGCCAGCAGCCAAGATCGGGCCAGCTCTGGAAACACCATATATTTT.